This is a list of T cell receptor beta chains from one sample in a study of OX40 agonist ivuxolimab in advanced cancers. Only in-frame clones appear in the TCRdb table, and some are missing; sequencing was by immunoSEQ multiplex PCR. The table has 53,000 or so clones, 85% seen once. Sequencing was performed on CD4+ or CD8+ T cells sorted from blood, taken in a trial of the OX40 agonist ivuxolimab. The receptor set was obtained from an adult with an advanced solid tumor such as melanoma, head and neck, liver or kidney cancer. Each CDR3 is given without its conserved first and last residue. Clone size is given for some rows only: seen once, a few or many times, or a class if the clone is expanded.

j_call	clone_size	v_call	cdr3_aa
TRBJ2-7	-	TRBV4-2	ASSQDGGSRKRGGSYEQY
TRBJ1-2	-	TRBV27	ASSSYRANGYT
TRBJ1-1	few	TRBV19	ASKRIEGNTEAF
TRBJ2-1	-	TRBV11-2	ASSLVRRLDNEQF
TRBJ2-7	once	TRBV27	ASSLNGQPYEQY
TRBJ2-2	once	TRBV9	ASGDPPNTGELF
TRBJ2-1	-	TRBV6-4	ASSRDHRAREQF
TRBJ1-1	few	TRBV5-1	ASSLMDNRDTEAF
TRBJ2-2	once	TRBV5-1	ASRPSGRNTGELF
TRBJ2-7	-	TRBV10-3	AMAGTEDYEQY
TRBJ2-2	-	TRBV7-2	ASAPRAGGDTGELF
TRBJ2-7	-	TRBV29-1	SVGTAYEQY
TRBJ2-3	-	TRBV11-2	ASTLSAPGGTQY
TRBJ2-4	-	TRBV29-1	SVGPGQGAALAKNIQY
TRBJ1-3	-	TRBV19	ASSTGRSSGNTIY
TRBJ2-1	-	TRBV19	ASSTTSGTYNEQF
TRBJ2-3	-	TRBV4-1	ASSQPSRTGVPDTQY
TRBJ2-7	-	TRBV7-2	ASSLVIGSSSYEQY
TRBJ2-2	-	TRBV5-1	ASSLGTTWAGELF
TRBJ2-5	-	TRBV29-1	SVRRGGGRIETQY
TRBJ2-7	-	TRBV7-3	ASSQSRGQVKPSYEQY
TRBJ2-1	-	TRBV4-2	ASSQRTSGGRNEQF
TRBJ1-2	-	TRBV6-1	ASSEARGRRGFRYYGYT
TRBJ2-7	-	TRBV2	ASSDRTADEQY
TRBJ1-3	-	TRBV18	ASSPPGTADMDTIY
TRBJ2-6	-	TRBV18	ASSPGVGGANVLT
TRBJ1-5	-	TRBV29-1	SVATHSNQPQH